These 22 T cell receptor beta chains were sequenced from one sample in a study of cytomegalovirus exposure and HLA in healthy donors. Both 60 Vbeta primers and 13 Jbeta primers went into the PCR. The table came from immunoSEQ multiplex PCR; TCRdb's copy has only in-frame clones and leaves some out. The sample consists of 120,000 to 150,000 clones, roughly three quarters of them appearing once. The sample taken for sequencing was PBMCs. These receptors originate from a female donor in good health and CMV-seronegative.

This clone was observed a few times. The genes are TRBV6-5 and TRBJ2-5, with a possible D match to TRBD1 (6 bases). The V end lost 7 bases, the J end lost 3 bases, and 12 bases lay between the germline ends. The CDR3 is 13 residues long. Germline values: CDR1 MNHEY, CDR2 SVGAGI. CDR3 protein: CASNEAGEETQYF. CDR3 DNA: TGTGCCAGCAATGAGGCAGGGGAAGAGACCCAGTACTTC.

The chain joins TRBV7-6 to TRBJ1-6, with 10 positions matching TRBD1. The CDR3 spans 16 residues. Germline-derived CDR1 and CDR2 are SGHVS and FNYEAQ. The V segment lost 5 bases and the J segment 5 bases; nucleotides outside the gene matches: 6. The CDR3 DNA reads TGTGCCAGCAGCCAAACCGGGACAGGGGATAATTCACCCCTCCACTTT. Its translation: CASSQTGTGDNSPLHF.

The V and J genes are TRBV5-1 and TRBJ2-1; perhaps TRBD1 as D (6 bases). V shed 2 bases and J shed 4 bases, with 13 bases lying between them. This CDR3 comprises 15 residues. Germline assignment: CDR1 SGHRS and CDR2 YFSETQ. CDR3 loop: CASSLGQGRYNEQFF. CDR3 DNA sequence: TGCGCCAGCAGCTTAGGCCAGGGGCGATACAATGAGCAGTTCTTC.

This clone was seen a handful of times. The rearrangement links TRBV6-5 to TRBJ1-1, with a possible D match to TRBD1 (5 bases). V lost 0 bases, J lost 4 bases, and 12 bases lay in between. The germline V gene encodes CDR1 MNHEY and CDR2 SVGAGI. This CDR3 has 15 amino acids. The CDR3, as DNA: TGTGCCAGCAGTTACTCGAGATGGGGGGTCACTGAAGCTTTCTTT. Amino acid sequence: CASSYSRWGVTEAFF.

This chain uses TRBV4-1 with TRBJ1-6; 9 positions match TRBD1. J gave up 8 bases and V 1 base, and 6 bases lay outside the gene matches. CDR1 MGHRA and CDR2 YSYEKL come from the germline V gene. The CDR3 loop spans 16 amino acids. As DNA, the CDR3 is TGCGCCAGCAGCCAAGGAGGGGGACAGGGTTATTCACCCCTCCACTTT. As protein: CASSQGGGQGYSPLHF.

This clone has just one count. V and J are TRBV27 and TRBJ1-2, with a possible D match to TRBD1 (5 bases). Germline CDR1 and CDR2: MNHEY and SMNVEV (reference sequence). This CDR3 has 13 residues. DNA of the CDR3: TGTGCGGCAGGGCCGTCCCCTGGCTATGGCTACACCTTC. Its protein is CAAGPSPGYGYTF.

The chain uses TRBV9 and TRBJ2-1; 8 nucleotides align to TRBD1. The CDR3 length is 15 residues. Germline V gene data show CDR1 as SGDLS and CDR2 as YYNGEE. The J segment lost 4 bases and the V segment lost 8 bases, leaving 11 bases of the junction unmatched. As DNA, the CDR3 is TGTGCCAGTTCAATGGCAGGGGGCGATTACAATGAGCAGTTCTTC. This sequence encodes CASSMAGGDYNEQFF.

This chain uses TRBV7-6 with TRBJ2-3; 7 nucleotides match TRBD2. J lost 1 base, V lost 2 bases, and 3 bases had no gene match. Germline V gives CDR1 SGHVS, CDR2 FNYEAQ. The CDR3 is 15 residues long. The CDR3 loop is CASSLLAVRTDTQYF. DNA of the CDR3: TGTGCCAGCAGCTTACTAGCGGTTCGCACAGATACGCAGTATTTT.

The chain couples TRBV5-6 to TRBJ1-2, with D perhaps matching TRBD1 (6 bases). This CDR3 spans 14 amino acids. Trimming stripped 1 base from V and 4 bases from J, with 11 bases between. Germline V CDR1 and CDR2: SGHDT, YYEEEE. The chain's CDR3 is CASSLTGSGYGYTF. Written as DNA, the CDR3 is TGTGCCAGCAGCTTGACAGGGAGCGGCTATGGCTACACCTTC.

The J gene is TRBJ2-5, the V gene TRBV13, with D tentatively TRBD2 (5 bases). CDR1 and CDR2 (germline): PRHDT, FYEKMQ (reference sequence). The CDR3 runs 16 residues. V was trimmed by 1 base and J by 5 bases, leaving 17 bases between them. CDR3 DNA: TGTGCCAGCAGCTTAGAGAGAGGGTCCATGGCGGAGACCCAGTACTTC. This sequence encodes CASSLERGSMAETQYF.

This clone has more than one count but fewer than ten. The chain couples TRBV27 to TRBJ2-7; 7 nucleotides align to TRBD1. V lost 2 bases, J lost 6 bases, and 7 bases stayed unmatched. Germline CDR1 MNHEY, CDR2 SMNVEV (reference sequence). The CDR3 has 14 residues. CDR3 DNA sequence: TGTGCCAGCAGTTTAAATTACAGGGGTGGCGAGCAGTACTTC. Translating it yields CASSLNYRGGEQYF.

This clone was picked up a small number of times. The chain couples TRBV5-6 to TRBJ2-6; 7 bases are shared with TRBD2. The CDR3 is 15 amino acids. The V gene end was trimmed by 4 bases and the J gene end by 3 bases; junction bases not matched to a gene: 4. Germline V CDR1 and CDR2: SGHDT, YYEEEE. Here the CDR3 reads CASSRGGFGANVLTF. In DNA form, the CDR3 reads TGTGCCAGCAGCCGGGGAGGGTTTGGGGCCAACGTCCTGACTTTC.

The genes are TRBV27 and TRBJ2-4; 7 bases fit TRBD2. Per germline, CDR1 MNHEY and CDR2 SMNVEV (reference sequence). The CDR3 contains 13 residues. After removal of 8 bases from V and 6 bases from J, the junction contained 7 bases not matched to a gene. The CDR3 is CASPPGRGNIQYF. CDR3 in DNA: TGTGCCAGCCCCCCAGGGAGGGGAAACATTCAGTACTTC.

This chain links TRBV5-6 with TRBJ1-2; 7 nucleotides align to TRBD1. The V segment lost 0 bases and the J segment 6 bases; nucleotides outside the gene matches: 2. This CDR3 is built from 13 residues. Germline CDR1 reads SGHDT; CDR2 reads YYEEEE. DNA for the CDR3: TGTGCCAGCAGCTTGGGAGGGGGCCATGGCTACACCTTC. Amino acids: CASSLGGGHGYTF.

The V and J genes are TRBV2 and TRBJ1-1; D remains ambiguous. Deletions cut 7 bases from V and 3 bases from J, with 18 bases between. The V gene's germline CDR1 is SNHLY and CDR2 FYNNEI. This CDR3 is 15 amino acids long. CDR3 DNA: TGTGCCAGCACCGACGACTTGGGAGGGTACACTGAAGCTTTCTTT. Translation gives CASTDDLGGYTEAFF.

The CDR3 sequence: CASSVDLAGSTDTQYF. The CDR3 coding sequence is TGTGCCAGCAGCGTAGATCTAGCGGGGAGCACAGATACGCAGTATTTT. This chain links TRBV9 with TRBJ2-3; 9 bases are a match to TRBD2. CDR3 length equals 16 residues. Germline CDR1 and CDR2: SGDLS and YYNGEE. Losses at the gene ends were 0 bases for V and 0 bases for J; bases not matched to a gene: 2. The variable domain in full, with the rest retrieved from reference TRBV9 and TRBJ2-3, is DSGVTQTPKHLITATGQRVTLRCSPRSGDLSVYWYQQSLDQGLQFLIQYYNGEERAKGNILERFSAQQFPDLHSELNLSSLELGDSALYFCASSVDLAGSTDTQYFGPGTRLTVL.

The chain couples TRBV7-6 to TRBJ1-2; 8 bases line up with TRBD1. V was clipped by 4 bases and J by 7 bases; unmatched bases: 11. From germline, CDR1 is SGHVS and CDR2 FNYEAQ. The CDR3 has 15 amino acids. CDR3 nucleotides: TGTGCCAGCAGCTCCACAAACGACAGGGGTGGTGGCTACACCTTC. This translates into CASSSTNDRGGGYTF.

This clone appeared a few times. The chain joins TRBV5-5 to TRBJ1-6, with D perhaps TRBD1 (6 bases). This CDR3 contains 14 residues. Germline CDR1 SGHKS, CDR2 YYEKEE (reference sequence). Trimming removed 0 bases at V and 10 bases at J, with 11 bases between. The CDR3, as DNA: TGTGCCAGCAGCTTGGCCCGCAGGGGATCACCCCTCCACTTT. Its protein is CASSLARRGSPLHF.

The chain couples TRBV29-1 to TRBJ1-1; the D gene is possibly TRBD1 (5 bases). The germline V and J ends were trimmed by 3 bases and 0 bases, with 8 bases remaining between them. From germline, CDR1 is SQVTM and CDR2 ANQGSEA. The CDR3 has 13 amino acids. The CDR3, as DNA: TGCAGCGTTGAGGACAAAATGAACACTGAAGCTTTCTTT. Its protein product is CSVEDKMNTEAFF.

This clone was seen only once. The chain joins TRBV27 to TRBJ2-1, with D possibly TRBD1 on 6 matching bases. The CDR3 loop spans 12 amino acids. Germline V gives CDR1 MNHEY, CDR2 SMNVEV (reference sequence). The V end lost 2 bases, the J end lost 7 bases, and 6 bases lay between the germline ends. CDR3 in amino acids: CASSLDRNEQFF. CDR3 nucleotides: TGTGCCAGCAGTTTAGACAGGAATGAGCAGTTCTTC.

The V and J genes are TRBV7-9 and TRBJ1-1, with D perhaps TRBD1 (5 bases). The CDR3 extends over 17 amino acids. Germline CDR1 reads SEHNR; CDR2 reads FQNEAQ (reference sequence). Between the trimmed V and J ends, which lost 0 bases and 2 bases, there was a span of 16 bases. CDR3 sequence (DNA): TGTGCCAGCAGCTTAGCGCTGAGACAGTGGTCTAACACTGAAGCTTTCTTT. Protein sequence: CASSLALRQWSNTEAFF. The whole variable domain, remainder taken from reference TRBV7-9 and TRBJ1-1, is DTGVSQNPRHKITKRGQNVTFRCDPISEHNRLYWYRQTLGQGPEFLTYFQNEAQLEKSRLLSDRFSAERPKGSFSTLEIQRTEQGDSAMYLCASSLALRQWSNTEAFFGQGTRLTVV.

CDR3 DNA: TGTGCCACCAGCAGAGAGGGACAGGGAAATTCACCCCTCCACTTT. Protein product: CATSREGQGNSPLHF. V gene TRBV15 combines with J gene TRBJ1-6, with TRBD1 matching 9 bases. V gave up 0 bases and J gave up 7 bases; unmatched junction bases: 1. Germline V CDR1 and CDR2: LNHNV, YYDKDF (reference sequence). The CDR3 length is 15 residues.